These 30 T cell receptor beta chains were sequenced from one sample in a study of cytomegalovirus exposure and HLA in healthy donors (dated by TCRdb to the late 2010s). To prepare the library, the immunoSEQ multiplex PCR assay was applied. For the multiplex PCR, a mixture combining 60 forward primers for TCR Vbeta segments and 13 reverse primers for TCR Jbeta segments was used. In its TCRdb copy, this immuneACCESS table keeps in-frame sequences only and misses some clones. Where compared with another copy, unresolved V genes explain less than half of these, and the others have no known cause. In all, the sample holds some 170,000 clones, and about 79% of those were seen once. The ten largest make up 5% to 8% of the sample. Sequencing was performed on PBMCs. The receptor set was obtained from a man aged 40-55 years in good health and CMV-seropositive.

This clone appeared once. The chain combines TRBV9 with TRBJ1-6, with no clear D. CDR1 SGDLS and CDR2 YYNGEE come from the germline V gene. The CDR3 is 14 amino acids. The ends were cut back, 4 bases at V and 5 bases at J, with 10 bases in the middle. The chain's CDR3 is CASSLTQNNSPLHF. Written as DNA, the CDR3 is TGTGCCAGCAGCTTAACACAGAATAATTCACCCCTCCACTTT.

CDR3 nucleotide sequence: TGTGCCAGCAGCTTGGGGGGAACTAGCGGGAGTGTAGAGACCCAGTACTTC. Translation gives CASSLGGTSGSVETQYF. The chain recombines TRBV5-4 with TRBJ2-5, with 11 positions matching TRBD2. Germline trimming cut 0 bases from V and 4 bases from J; bases unmatched to any gene: 8. CDR1 SGHNT and CDR2 YYREEE come from the germline V gene (reference sequence). There are 17 residues in the CDR3.

V and J are TRBV19 and TRBJ1-1; D is uncertain. CDR3 size: 14 residues. In germline, CDR1 is LNHDA, CDR2 SQIVND (reference sequence). Deletions cut 8 bases from V and 0 bases from J, with 13 bases between. CDR3 coding DNA: TGTGCCAGTGGCCACGGGGTCATGAACACTGAAGCTTTCTTT. This sequence encodes CASGHGVMNTEAFF. The full variable domain, in which reference TRBV19 and TRBJ1-1 provide the parts outside the CDR3, is DGGITQSPKYLFRKEGQNVTLSCEQNLNHDAMYWYRQDPGQGLRLIYYSQIVNDFQKGDIAEGYSVSREKKESFPLTVTSAQKNPTAFYLCASGHGVMNTEAFFGQGTRLTVV.

The V gene is TRBV6-4, the J gene TRBJ2-1; D gene unclear. The germline gives CDR1 MRHNA, CDR2 SNTAGT. The CDR3 is 12 residues long. Trimming cost V 2 bases and J 7 bases, with 6 bases left between them. The CDR3 sequence is CASSDGVNEQFF. The CDR3 region has the DNA TGTGCCAGCAGTGACGGAGTGAATGAGCAGTTCTTC.

The chain links TRBV5-4 to TRBJ2-3; 7 positions match TRBD2. Germline V gives CDR1 SGHNT, CDR2 YYREEE (reference sequence). CDR3 length equals 15 residues. V dropped 0 bases and J dropped 1; count of bases not matched to a gene: 2. CDR3 residues: CASSLAREGTDTQYF. CDR3 DNA: TGTGCCAGCAGCTTGGCCCGGGAGGGCACAGATACGCAGTATTTT. Supplemented by reference TRBV5-4 and TRBJ2-3, the full variable domain reads ETGVTQSPTHLIKTRGQQVTLRCSSQSGHNTVSWYQQALGQGPQFIFQYYREEENGRGNFPPRFSGLQFPNYSSELNVNALELDDSALYLCASSLAREGTDTQYFGPGTRLTVL.

The rearrangement uses TRBV2 and TRBJ2-3; 14 nucleotides line up with TRBD2. The CDR3 consists of 13 residues. V was pared by 6 bases and J by 9 bases, with 2 bases of the junction left unmatched. CDR1 is SNHLY and CDR2 is FYNNEI in the germline V gene. The CDR3 here is CASRRTSGRTQYF. In DNA, the CDR3 is TGTGCCAGCAGGAGGACTAGCGGGAGGACGCAGTATTTT. The whole variable domain, remainder taken from reference TRBV2 and TRBJ2-3, is EPEVTQTPSHQVTQMGQEVILRCVPISNHLYFYWYRQILGQKVEFLVSFYNNEISEKSEIFDDQFSVERPDGSNFTLKIRSTKLEDSAMYFCASRRTSGRTQYFGPGTRLTVL.

Points on this clone: One end of the junction varies from germline; a read error may be responsible. V and J are TRBV7-7 and TRBJ2-7; a weak D match, TRBD1 (7 bases). The CDR3 extends over 15 amino acids. CDR1 and CDR2 from the germline V gene are SSHAT and FNYEAQ (reference sequence). CDR3 nucleotide sequence: TGTGCTAGCAGCCCCGGGGGACAGCAGTCCTACGAGCAGTACTTC. Encoded protein: CASSPGGQQSYEQYF.

As regards this clone: Other nucleotide sequences in the sample specify the same CDR3. The chain uses TRBV19 and TRBJ1-2, with 9 bases aligning to TRBD1. Trimming cost V 5 bases and J 3 bases; bases outside gene matches: 4. The germline CDR1 and CDR2 sequences are LNHDA and SQIVND (reference sequence). This CDR3 comprises 14 residues. The CDR3 sequence: CASSPDRGHYGYTF. The CDR3 nucleotides are TGTGCCAGTAGTCCGGACAGGGGTCACTATGGCTACACCTTC.

This sequence joins TRBV6-6 and TRBJ2-1; 9 bases line up with TRBD2. The CDR3 length is 16 residues. V lost 5 bases and J lost 4; bases outside the gene matches: 9. The germline V gene encodes CDR1 MNHNY and CDR2 SVGAGI (reference sequence). The CDR3 nucleotides are TGTGCCAGCAGTAGGCCTGCGACTAGCGGATACAATGAGCAGTTCTTC. Translation gives CASSRPATSGYNEQFF.

The J gene is TRBJ2-1, the V gene TRBV7-6, with 10 positions matching TRBD2. The CDR3 sequence is 16 residues long. Trimming took 5 bases from V and 1 from J; bases not matched to a gene: 5. CDR1 is SGHVS, CDR2 FNYEAQ, per germline. Here the CDR3 reads CASSGPGLASYNEQFF. Here the CDR3 DNA reads TGTGCCAGCAGCGGACCGGGACTAGCGTCCTACAATGAGCAGTTCTTC. Full variable domain (remainder filled in from reference TRBV7-6 and TRBJ2-1): GAGVSQSPRYKVTKRGQDVALRCDPISGHVSLYWYRQALGQGPEFLTYFNYEAQQDKSGLPNDRFSAERPEGSISTLTIQRTEQRDSAMYRCASSGPGLASYNEQFFGPGTRLTVL.

The table lists this clone with a few counts. The rearrangement links TRBV11-3 to TRBJ2-4; no clear D gene. CDR3 length: 12 amino acids. Germline V gives CDR1 SGHNT, CDR2 YENEEA. Trimming removed 6 bases from V and 5 bases from J, with 8 bases in between. The CDR3 nucleotides are TGTGCCAGCAGGAAGCAGGAAAACATTCAGTACTTC. Residues: CASRKQENIQYF.

V is TRBV27 and J is TRBJ2-3; 8 nucleotides line up with TRBD1. Trimming took 6 bases from V and 2 from J; bases not matched to a gene: 7. The CDR3 has 15 amino acids. Germline CDR1 is MNHEY and CDR2 is SMNVEV (reference sequence). DNA of the CDR3: TGTGCCAGCAGGGTTCGGACAGGGCTCACAGATACGCAGTATTTT. Translating it yields CASRVRTGLTDTQYF.

This chain uses TRBV10-3 with TRBJ2-7; 13 positions match TRBD2. The germline gives CDR1 ENHRY, CDR2 SYGVKD. V trimming: 4 bases; J trimming: 7 bases; junction bases outside the gene matches: 4. This CDR3 has 14 residues. DNA of the CDR3: TGTGCCATCAGTGGGACTAGCGGGAGTGGGGAGCAGTACTTC. It yields the protein CAISGTSGSGEQYF.

In this sample, this clone turned up a few times. V gene TRBV11-3 combines with J gene TRBJ1-1, with 7 bases identical to TRBD1. CDR1 and CDR2 (germline): SGHNT, YENEEA. Germline trimming cut 5 bases from V and 6 bases from J; bases unmatched to any gene: 6. The CDR3 runs 13 residues. The CDR3, as DNA: TGTGCCAGCAGCAACCACAGGGGCGCTGAAGCTTTCTTT. Its protein is CASSNHRGAEAFF. Filled out from reference TRBV11-3 and TRBJ1-1, the complete variable domain reads EAGVVQSPRYKIIEKKQPVAFWCNPISGHNTLYWYLQNLGQGPELLIRYENEEAVDDSQLPKDRFSAERLKGVDSTLKIQPAELGDSAVYLCASSNHRGAEAFFGQGTRLTVV.

The chain employs TRBV2 and TRBJ2-2, with TRBD2 matching 8 bases. The V gene end was trimmed by 4 bases and the J gene end by 6 bases; junction bases not matched to a gene: 7. The CDR3 loop spans 15 amino acids. CDR1 is SNHLY and CDR2 is FYNNEI in the germline V gene. The CDR3 region is CASSGGSGTAGELFF. CDR3 nucleotides: TGTGCCAGCAGTGGGGGTAGCGGGACCGCCGGGGAGCTGTTTTTT.

The chain combines TRBV2 with TRBJ2-4; TRBD2 matches 8 bases. Per germline, CDR1 SNHLY and CDR2 FYNNEI. V trimming: 7 bases; J trimming: 2 bases; junction bases outside the gene matches: 10. This CDR3 contains 16 residues. DNA for the CDR3: TGTGCCAGCATGGGTGGTAGCGGGAACTCCAAAAACATTCAGTACTTC. Amino acid sequence: CASMGGSGNSKNIQYF.

The chain couples TRBV19 to TRBJ2-1; tentatively, D is TRBD2 (5 bases). The CDR3 loop spans 16 amino acids. V was shortened by 6 bases and J by 5 bases, with 20 bases between the two germline ends. Germline CDR1 LNHDA, CDR2 SQIVND (reference sequence). As DNA, the CDR3 is TGTGCCAGTAGCCACCCGGACTCCCAGGCGGACAATGAGCAGTTCTTC. Its protein is CASSHPDSQADNEQFF.

As for this clone: A read error may produce the germline difference seen at one junction end. V is TRBV29-1 and J is TRBJ2-1; 9 nucleotides line up with TRBD2. This CDR3 contains 15 residues. Per the germline V gene, CDR1 is SQVTM and CDR2 is ANQGSEA. CDR3 residues: CSVEAGTSLYNEQFF. DNA for the CDR3: TGCAGCGTGGAAGCCGGGACTAGCCTGTACAATGAGCAGTTCTTC.

This clone was counted once. V usage is TRBV27 and J usage is TRBJ1-5, with no clear D. This CDR3 is built from 12 residues. Per germline, CDR1 MNHEY and CDR2 SMNVEV (reference sequence). Between the trimmed V and J ends, which lost 5 bases and 3 bases, there was a span of 5 bases. The CDR3 region has the DNA TGTGCCAGCAGTCAAATCAATCAGCCCCAGCATTTT. The encoded protein is CASSQINQPQHF.

The chain links TRBV6-6 to TRBJ2-7; D gene unclear. Germline V CDR1 and CDR2: MNHNY, SVGAGI (reference sequence). Trimming cost V 0 bases and J 4 bases, with 7 bases left between them. The length of the CDR3 is 13 residues. In nucleotides, the CDR3 is TGTGCCAGCAGTTACTCGATCGGTTACGAGCAGTACTTC. Translated: CASSYSIGYEQYF.

The chain carries TRBV5-4 and TRBJ2-1; 8 bases match TRBD2. V gave up 1 base and J gave up 1 base; unmatched junction bases: 1. This CDR3 spans 15 amino acids. CDR1 and CDR2 (germline): SGHNT, YYREEE (reference sequence). The CDR3 sequence is CASSLTGGSYNEQFF. CDR3 coding DNA: TGTGCCAGCAGCTTGACGGGAGGGTCCTACAATGAGCAGTTCTTC.

The chain carries TRBV4-1 and TRBJ2-7; TRBD2 matches at 9 bases. V lost 2 bases and J lost 3; bases outside the gene matches: 11. There are 17 residues in the CDR3. Germline CDR1 and CDR2: MGHRA and YSYEKL. CDR3 residues: CASSQPARAGGGYEQYF. Here the CDR3 DNA reads TGCGCCAGCAGCCAACCCGCCAGGGCGGGAGGGGGCTACGAGCAGTACTTC.

The rearrangement joins TRBV19 to TRBJ1-2, with D unclear. This CDR3 has 15 amino acids. Trimming took off 6 bases at V and 4 bases at J, with 18 bases between the two ends. CDR1 is LNHDA, CDR2 SQIVND, per germline (reference sequence). The CDR3 loop reads CASSLGHNPTYGYTF. CDR3 DNA: TGTGCCAGTAGCCTGGGCCACAACCCTACCTATGGCTACACCTTC.

CDR3 in amino acids: CASSEISGMKTQYF. The CDR3, as DNA: TGTGCCAGCAGTGAAATTAGCGGGATGAAGACCCAGTACTTC. This chain links TRBV2 with TRBJ2-5, with TRBD2 matching 8 bases. The CDR3 totals 14 residues. V lost 2 bases to trimming and J lost 6 bases; unmatched junction nucleotides: 5. The V gene's germline CDR1 is SNHLY and CDR2 FYNNEI.

J is TRBJ2-1 and V is TRBV7-9; the match to TRBD1 covers 8 bases. Germline CDR1 SEHNR, CDR2 FQNEAQ (reference sequence). This CDR3 has 15 residues. V shed 3 bases, J shed 8 bases, and the junction held 9 bases outside the gene matches. The CDR3 DNA reads as TGTGCCAGCAGCTTCTCGGGACAGGTATACGATGAGCAGTTCTTC. Translation gives CASSFSGQVYDEQFF.

The genes are TRBV4-1 and TRBJ2-5; 8 nucleotides match TRBD2. Germline V gene data show CDR1 as MGHRA and CDR2 as YSYEKL. The CDR3 extends over 15 amino acids. J lost 5 bases, V lost 0 bases, and 5 bases had no gene match. The CDR3 spells CASSQESGSRETQYF. CDR3 coding DNA: TGCGCCAGCAGCCAAGAAAGCGGGAGCCGCGAGACCCAGTACTTC.

In its sample, this clone was seen once. The rearrangement links TRBV10-1 to TRBJ2-7, with TRBD2 matching 9 bases. V was pared by 2 bases and J by 2 bases, with 7 bases of the junction left unmatched. Germline V CDR1 and CDR2: WNHNN, SYGVQD (reference sequence). The CDR3 length is 16 residues. The CDR3 DNA reads as TGCGCCAGCAGTGAGGCCGAAGGCGGGAGGGCCTACGAGCAGTACTTC. Translating it yields CASSEAEGGRAYEQYF.

The rearrangement uses TRBV5-1 and TRBJ1-1; possible D gene TRBD1, 6 bases. Per the germline V gene, CDR1 is SGHRS and CDR2 is YFSETQ. This CDR3 is built from 15 residues. V was shortened by 4 bases and J by 1 base, with 14 bases between the two germline ends. CDR3 protein: CASSVTGTTNTEAFF. CDR3 DNA sequence: TGCGCCAGCAGCGTTACCGGGACAACGAACACTGAAGCTTTCTTT.

The rearrangement links TRBV11-2 to TRBJ2-1; TRBD2 aligns across 11 bases. V gave up 0 bases and J gave up 9 bases; unmatched junction bases: 4. The CDR3 runs to 15 residues. Germline V gives CDR1 SGHAT, CDR2 FQNNGV. CDR3: CASSLDTSGSGEQFF. The CDR3 DNA is TGTGCCAGCAGCTTAGACACTAGCGGGAGTGGTGAGCAGTTCTTC.

The chain is built from TRBV7-8 and TRBJ1-2; D is unclear. Germline loops: CDR1 SGHVS, CDR2 FQNEAQ. The CDR3 length is 14 residues. Trimming removed 3 bases at V and 8 bases at J, with 16 bases between. The CDR3 loop is CASSFGVRVNGYTF. The CDR3 nucleotides are TGTGCCAGCAGCTTCGGTGTACGGGTGAACGGCTACACCTTC.